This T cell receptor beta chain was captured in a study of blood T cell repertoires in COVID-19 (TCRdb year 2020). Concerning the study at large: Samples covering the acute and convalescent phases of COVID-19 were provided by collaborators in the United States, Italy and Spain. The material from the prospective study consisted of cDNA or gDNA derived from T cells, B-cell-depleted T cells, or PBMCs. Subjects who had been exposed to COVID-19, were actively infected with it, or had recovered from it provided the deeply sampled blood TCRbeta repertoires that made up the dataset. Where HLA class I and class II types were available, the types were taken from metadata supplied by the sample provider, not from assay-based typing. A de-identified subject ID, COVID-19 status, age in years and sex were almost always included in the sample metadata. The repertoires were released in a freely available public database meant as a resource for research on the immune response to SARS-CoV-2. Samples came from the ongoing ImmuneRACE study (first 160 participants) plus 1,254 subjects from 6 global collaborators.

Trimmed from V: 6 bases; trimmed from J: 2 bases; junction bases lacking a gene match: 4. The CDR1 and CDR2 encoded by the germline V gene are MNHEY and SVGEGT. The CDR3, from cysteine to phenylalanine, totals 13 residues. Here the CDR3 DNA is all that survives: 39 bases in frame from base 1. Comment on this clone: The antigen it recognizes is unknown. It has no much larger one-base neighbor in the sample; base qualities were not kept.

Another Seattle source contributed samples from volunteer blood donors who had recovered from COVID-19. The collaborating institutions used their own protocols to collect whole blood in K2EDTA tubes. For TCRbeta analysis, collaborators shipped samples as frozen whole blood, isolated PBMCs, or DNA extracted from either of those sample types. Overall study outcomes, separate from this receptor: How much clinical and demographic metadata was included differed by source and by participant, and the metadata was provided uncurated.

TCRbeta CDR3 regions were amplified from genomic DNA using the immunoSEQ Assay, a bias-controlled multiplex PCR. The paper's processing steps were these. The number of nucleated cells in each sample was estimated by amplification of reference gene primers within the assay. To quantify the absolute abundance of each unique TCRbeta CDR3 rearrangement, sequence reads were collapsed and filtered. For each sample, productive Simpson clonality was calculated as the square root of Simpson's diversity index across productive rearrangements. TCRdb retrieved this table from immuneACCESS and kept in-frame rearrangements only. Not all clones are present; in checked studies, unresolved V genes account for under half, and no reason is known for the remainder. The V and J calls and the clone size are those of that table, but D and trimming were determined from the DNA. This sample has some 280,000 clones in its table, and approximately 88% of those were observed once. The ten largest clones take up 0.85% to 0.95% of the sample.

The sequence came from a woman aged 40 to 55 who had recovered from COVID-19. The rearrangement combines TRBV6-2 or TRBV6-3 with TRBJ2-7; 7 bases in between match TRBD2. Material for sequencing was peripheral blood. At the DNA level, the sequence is TGTGCCAGCAGCCTAGGACTAGCCTACGAGCAGTACTTC. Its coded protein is CASSLGLAYEQYF.